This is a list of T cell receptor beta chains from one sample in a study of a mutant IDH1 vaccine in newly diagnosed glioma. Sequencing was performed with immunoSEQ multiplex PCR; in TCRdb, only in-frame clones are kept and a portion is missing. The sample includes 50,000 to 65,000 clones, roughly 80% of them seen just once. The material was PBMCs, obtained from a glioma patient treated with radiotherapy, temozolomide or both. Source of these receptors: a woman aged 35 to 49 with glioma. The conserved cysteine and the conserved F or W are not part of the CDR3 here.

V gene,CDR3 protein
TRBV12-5,ASGLPQGGYGYT
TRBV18,ASSPWQGVTEAF
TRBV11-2,ASSPDSYGYT
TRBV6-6,ASMGSFYGYT
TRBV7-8,ASREPTAQGQY
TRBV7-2,ASSLEPTSNKQTQY
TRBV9,ASSPARVDTSYGYT
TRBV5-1,ASSLAGYGTDTQY
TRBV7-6,ASSDRQRNYNSPLH
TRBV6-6,ASREGRYGNEKLF